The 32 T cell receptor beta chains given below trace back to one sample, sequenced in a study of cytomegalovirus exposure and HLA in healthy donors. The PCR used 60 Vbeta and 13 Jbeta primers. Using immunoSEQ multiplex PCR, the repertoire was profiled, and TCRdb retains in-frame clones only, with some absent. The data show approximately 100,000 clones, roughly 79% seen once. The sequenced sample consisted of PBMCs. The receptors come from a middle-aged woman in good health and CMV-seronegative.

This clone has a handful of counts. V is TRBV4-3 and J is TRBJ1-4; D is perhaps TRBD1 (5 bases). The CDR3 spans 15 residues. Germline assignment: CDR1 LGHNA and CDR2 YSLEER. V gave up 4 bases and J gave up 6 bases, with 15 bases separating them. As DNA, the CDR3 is TGCGCCAGCAGCCCGGGACTTTTGGCGGATGAAAAACTGTTTTTT. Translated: CASSPGLLADEKLFF.

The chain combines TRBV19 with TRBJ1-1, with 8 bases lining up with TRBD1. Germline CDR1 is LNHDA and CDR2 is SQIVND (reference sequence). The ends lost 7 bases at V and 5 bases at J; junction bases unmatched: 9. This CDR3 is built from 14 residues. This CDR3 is CASKAGGVGTEAFF. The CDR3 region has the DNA TGTGCCAGTAAGGCAGGGGGCGTTGGGACTGAAGCTTTCTTT.

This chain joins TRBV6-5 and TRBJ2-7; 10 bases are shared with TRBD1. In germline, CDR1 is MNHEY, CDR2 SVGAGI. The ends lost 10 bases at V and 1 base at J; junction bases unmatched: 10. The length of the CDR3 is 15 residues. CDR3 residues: CATTARTGGSYEQYF. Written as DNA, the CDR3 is TGTGCCACTACCGCCCGGACAGGGGGATCCTACGAGCAGTACTTC.

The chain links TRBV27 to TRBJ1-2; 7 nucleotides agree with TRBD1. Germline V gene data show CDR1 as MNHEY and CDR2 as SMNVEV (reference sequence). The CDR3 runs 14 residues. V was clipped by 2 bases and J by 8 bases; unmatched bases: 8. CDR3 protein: CASSLLRDRGGYTF. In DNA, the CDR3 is TGTGCCAGCAGTTTACTCCGGGACAGAGGAGGCTACACCTTC.

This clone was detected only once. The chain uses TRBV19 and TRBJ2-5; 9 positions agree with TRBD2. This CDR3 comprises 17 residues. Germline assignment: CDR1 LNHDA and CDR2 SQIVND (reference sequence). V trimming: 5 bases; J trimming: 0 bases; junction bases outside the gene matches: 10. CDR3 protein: CASSPAASGGNQETQYF. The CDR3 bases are TGTGCCAGTAGTCCCGCCGCGAGCGGGGGGAACCAAGAGACCCAGTACTTC.

The CDR3 spells CASSLVLEAGTQYF. CDR3 bases: TGTGCCAGCAGCTTAGTACTAGAGGCTGGGACCCAGTACTTC. This chain connects TRBV7-2 to TRBJ2-5; possibly TRBD2 for D (5 bases). CDR1 is SGHTA, CDR2 FQGNSA, per germline. The CDR3 contains 14 residues. V was trimmed by 1 base and J by 7 bases, leaving 13 bases between them.

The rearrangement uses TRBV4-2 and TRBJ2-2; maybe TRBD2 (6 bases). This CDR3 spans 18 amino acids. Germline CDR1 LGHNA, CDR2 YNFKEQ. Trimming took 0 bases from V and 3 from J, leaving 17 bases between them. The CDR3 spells CASSQDRNGGLYTGELFF. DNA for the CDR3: TGTGCCAGCAGCCAAGATCGTAACGGGGGTCTCTACACCGGGGAGCTGTTTTTT.

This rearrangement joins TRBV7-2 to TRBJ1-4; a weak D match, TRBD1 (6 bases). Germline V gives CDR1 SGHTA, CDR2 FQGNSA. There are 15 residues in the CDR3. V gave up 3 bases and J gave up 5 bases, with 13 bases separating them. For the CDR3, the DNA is TGTGCCAGCAGCTTTTACAGGGCCCGGAATGAAAAACTGTTTTTT. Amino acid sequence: CASSFYRARNEKLFF.

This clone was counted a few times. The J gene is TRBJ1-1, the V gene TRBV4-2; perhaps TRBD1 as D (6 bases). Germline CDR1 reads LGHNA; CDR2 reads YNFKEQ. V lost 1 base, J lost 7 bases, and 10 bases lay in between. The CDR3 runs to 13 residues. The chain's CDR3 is CASSQVGRGEAFF. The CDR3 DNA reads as TGTGCCAGCAGCCAAGTTGGCAGGGGTGAAGCTTTCTTT.

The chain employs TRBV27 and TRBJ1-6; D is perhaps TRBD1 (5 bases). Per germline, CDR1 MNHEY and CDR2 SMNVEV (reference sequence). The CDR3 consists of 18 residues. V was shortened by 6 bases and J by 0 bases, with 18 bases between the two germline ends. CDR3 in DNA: TGTGCCAGCAGGAATACAGGTTCCGCCTTCTCCTATAATTCACCCCTCCACTTT. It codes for CASRNTGSAFSYNSPLHF.

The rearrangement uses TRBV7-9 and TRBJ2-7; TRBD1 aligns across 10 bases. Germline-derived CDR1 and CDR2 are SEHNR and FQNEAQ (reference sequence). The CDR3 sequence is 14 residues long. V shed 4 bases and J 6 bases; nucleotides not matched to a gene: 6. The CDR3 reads CASSSRDRGREQYF. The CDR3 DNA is TGTGCCAGCAGCTCCCGGGACAGGGGCCGCGAGCAGTACTTC.

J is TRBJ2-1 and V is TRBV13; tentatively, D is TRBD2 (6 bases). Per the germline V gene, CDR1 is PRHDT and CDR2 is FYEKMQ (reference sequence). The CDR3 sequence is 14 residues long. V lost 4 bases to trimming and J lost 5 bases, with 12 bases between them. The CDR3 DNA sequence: TGTGCCAGCAGCTCCACGGGGGAAAACAATGAGCAGTTCTTC. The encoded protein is CASSSTGENNEQFF. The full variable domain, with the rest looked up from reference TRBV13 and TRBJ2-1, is AAGVIQSPRHLIKEKRETATLKCYPIPRHDTVYWYQQGPGQDPQFLISFYEKMQSDKGSIPDRFSAQQFSDYHSELNMSSLELGDSALYFCASSSTGENNEQFFGPGTRLTVL.

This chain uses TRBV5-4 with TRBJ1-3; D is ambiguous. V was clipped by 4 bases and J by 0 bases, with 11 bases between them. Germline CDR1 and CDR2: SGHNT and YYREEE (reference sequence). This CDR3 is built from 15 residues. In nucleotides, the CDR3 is TGTGCCAGCAGCGCGGACTGGAGCTCTGGAAACACCATATATTTT. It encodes CASSADWSSGNTIYF.

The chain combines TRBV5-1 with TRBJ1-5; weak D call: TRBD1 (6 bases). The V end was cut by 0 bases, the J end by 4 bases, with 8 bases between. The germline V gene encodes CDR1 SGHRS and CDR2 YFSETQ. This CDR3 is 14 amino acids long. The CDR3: CASSLDGQNQPQHF. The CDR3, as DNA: TGCGCCAGCAGCTTGGACGGACAGAATCAGCCCCAGCATTTT.

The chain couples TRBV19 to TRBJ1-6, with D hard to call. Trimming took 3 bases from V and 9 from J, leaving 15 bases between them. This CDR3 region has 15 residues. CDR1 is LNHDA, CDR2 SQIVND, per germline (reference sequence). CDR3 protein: CASSIGRGVGSPLHF. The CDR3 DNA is TGTGCCAGTAGTATCGGGCGCGGGGTAGGTTCACCCCTCCACTTT. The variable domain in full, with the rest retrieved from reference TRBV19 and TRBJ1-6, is DGGITQSPKYLFRKEGQNVTLSCEQNLNHDAMYWYRQDPGQGLRLIYYSQIVNDFQKGDIAEGYSVSREKKESFPLTVTSAQKNPTAFYLCASSIGRGVGSPLHFGNGTRLTVT.

This chain's CDR3 is CASSLYAGNTGELFF. As DNA, the CDR3 is TGTGCCAGCAGCCTTTACGCGGGGAACACCGGGGAGCTGTTTTTT. The rearrangement links TRBV7-9 to TRBJ2-2; D may be TRBD2 (5 bases). V was pared by 5 bases and J by 1 base, with 11 bases between. CDR1 is SEHNR, CDR2 FQNEAQ, per germline (reference sequence). CDR3 size: 15 residues.

This CDR3 reads CASSFMGGLGLGANVLTF. The CDR3 bases are TGTGCCAGCAGCTTCATGGGGGGTTTGGGTCTTGGGGCCAACGTCCTGACTTTC. The J gene is TRBJ2-6, the V gene TRBV7-9, with D possibly being TRBD2 (6 bases). This CDR3 has 18 amino acids. V was shortened by 3 bases and J by 3 bases, with 18 bases between the two germline ends. Germline V gene data show CDR1 as SEHNR and CDR2 as FQNEAQ (reference sequence).

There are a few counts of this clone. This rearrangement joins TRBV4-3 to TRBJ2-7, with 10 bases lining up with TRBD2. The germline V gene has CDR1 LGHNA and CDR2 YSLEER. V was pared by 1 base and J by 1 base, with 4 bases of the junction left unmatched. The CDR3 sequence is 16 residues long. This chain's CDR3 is CASSQVLAGSSYEQYF. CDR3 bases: TGCGCCAGCAGCCAAGTACTAGCGGGGTCTTCCTACGAGCAGTACTTC.

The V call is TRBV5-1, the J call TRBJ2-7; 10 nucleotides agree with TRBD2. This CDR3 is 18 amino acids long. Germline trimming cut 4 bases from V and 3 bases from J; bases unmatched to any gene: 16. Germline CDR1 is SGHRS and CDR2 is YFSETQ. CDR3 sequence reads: CASSVQASGGAVLYEQYF. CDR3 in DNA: TGCGCCAGCAGCGTACAGGCGAGCGGGGGGGCCGTTCTCTACGAGCAGTACTTC.

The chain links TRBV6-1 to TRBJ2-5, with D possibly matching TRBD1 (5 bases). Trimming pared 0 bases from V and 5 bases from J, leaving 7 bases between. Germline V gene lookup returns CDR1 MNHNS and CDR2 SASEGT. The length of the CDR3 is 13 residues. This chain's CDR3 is CASSEAGHETQYF. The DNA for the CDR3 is TGTGCCAGCAGTGAAGCGGGGCATGAGACCCAGTACTTC.

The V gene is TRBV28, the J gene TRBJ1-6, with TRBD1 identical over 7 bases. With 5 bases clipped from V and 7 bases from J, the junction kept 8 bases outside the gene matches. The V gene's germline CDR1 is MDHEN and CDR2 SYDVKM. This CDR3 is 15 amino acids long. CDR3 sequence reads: CASSIGTVRNSPLHF. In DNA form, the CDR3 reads TGTGCCAGCAGTATCGGGACAGTCAGAAATTCACCCCTCCACTTT. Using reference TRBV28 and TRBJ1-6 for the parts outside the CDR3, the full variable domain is DVKVTQSSRYLVKRTGEKVFLECVQDMDHENMFWYRQDPGLGLRLIYFSYDVKMKEKGDIPEGYSVSREKKERFSLILESASTNQTSMYLCASSIGTVRNSPLHFGNGTRLTVT.

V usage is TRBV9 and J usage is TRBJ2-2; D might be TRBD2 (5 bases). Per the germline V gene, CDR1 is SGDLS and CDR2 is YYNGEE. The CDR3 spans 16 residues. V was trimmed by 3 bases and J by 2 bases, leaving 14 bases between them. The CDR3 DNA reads TGTGCCAGCAGCGCCGGACTGACGTCTAACACCGGGGAGCTGTTTTTT. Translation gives CASSAGLTSNTGELFF. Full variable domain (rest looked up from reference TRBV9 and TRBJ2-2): DSGVTQTPKHLITATGQRVTLRCSPRSGDLSVYWYQQSLDQGLQFLIQYYNGEERAKGNILERFSAQQFPDLHSELNLSSLELGDSALYFCASSAGLTSNTGELFFGEGSRLTVL.

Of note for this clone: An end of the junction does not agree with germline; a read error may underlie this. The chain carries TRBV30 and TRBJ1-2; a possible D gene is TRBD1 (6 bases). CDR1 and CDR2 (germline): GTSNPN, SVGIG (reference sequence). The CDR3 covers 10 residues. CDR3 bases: TGTGCCTGGAGTTCGGGGGGCTACCCCTTC. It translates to CAWSSGGYPF.

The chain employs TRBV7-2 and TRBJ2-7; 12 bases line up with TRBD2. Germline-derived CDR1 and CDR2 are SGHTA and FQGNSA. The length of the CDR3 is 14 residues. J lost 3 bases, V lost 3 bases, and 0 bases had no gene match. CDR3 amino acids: CASSLGLAGYEQYF. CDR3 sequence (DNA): TGTGCCAGCAGCTTGGGACTAGCGGGCTACGAGCAGTACTTC.

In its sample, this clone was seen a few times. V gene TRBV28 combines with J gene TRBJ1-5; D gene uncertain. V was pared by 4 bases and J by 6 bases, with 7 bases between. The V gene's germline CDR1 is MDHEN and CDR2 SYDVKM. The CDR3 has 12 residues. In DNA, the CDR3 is TGTGCCAGCAGTTCGAACGGTCAGCCCCAGCATTTT. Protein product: CASSSNGQPQHF.

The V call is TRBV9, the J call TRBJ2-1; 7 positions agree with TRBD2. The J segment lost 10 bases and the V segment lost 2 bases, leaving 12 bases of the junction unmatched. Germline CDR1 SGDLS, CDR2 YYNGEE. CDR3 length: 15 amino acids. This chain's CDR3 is CASSVSGYPSGEQFF. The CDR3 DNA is TGTGCCAGCAGCGTTAGCGGGTACCCTAGTGGGGAGCAGTTCTTC.

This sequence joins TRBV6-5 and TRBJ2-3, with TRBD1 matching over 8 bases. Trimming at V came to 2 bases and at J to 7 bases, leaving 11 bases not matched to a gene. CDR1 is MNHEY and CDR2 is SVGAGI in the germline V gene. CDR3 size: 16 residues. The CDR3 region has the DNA TGTGCCAGCAGTTACAGGGCAGGGGGCCAGAGGTATACGCAGTATTTT. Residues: CASSYRAGGQRYTQYF.

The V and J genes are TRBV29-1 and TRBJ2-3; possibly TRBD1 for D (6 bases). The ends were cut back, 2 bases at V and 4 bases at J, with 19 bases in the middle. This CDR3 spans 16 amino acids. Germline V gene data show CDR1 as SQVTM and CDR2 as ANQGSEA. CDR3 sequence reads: CSVEIGGSAQSDTQYF. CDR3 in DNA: TGCAGCGTTGAAATTGGGGGCTCCGCTCAGTCAGATACGCAGTATTTT.

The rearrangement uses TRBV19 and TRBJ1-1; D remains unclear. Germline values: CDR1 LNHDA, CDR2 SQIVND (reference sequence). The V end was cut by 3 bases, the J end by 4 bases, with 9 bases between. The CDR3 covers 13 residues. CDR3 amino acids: CASSILFSTEAFF. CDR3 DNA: TGTGCCAGTAGTATTTTGTTTAGCACTGAAGCTTTCTTT. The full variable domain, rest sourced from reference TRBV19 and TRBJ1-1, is DGGITQSPKYLFRKEGQNVTLSCEQNLNHDAMYWYRQDPGQGLRLIYYSQIVNDFQKGDIAEGYSVSREKKESFPLTVTSAQKNPTAFYLCASSILFSTEAFFGQGTRLTVV.

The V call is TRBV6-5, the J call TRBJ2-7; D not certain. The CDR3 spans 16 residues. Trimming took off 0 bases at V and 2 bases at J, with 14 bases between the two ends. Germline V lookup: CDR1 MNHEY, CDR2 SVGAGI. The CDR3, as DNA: TGTGCCAGCAGTTACTCGAGTCCCGAAAATACCTACGAGCAGTACTTC. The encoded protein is CASSYSSPENTYEQYF.

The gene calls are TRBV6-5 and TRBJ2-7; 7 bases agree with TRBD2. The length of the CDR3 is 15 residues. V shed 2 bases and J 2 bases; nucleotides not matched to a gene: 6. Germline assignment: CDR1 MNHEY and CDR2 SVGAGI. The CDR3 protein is CASSYGTNDPYEQYF. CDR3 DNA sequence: TGTGCCAGCAGTTACGGGACTAACGATCCCTACGAGCAGTACTTC.

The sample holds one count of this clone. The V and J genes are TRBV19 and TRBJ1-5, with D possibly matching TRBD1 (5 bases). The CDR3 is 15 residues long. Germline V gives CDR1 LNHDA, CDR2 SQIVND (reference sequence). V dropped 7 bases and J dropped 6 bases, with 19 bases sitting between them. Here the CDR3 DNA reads TGTGCCAGTACTAGGTTGAGGGGAGGAAGTCAGCCCCAGCATTTT. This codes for CASTRLRGGSQPQHF.